What follows describes a single T cell receptor beta chain. The data derive from a study of PD-L1 blockade in urothelial cancer. Whole-study context: Patients took up atezolizumab in about 2014 at 1,200 mg intravenously every 3 weeks.

Germline assignment: CDR1 SQVTM and CDR2 ANQGSEA. The CDR3 totals 14 residues. V shed 6 bases, J shed 7 bases, and the junction held 12 bases outside the gene matches. Profiling relied on immunoSEQ multiplex PCR, and the TCRdb table lists in-frame clones only, not all of them. The table includes 85,000 to 130,000 clones, about 90% detected once. This chain uses TRBV29-1 with TRBJ1-2, with 9 bases aligning to TRBD1. The sequence was obtained from a woman older than 75 with urothelial cancer. Source: PBMCs, taken around atezolizumab (anti-PD-L1) treatment. CDR3 DNA: TGCAGCGTCGGGGGGCGGGACAGGGAAGCTGGCTACACCTTC. Translation gives CSVGGRDREAGYTF.